Below are 13 T cell receptor beta chains sequenced from a single sample in a study of Graves' ophthalmopathy and Graves' hyperthyroidism. Using RNA transcripts, the TCR beta CDR3 regions were amplified. Second-round multiplex PCR came after first-round RT-PCR with HTBI primers. One entry per CDR3 protein results from TCRdb running MiXCR on the multiplex PCR reads. Found here are over a million distinct CDR3 sequences, 35% to 45% of them singletons; the top ten hold around 10%. The source material was peripheral blood or thyroid tissue (not recorded which). The origin of the receptors is an adult man with Graves' hyperthyroidism.

The rearrangement joins TRBV12-3 or TRBV12-4 to TRBJ1-3; D possibly corresponds to TRBD1 (5 bases). V was pared by 7 bases and J by 2 bases, with 9 bases between. The CDR3 is made up of 13 amino acids. CDR3: CASIRGAGNTIYF. CDR3 DNA sequence: TGTGCCAGCATCCGGGGGGCTGGAAACACCATATATTTT.

V usage is TRBV7-3 and J usage is TRBJ1-6, with TRBD1 as a possible D gene (5 bases). The CDR3 covers 13 residues. Per the germline V gene, CDR1 is SGHTA and CDR2 is FQGTGA. Trimming pared 0 bases from V and 10 bases from J, leaving 7 bases between. As DNA, the CDR3 is TGTGCCAGCAGCTTAACAGGGGCCTCACCCCTCCACTTT. Its protein is CASSLTGASPLHF.

The chain uses TRBV25-1 and TRBJ2-1; the D gene is possibly TRBD2 (6 bases). CDR3 length: 16 amino acids. V was trimmed by 3 bases and J by 4 bases, leaving 16 bases between them. CDR1 and CDR2 (germline): MGHDK, SYGVNS. CDR3 sequence (DNA): TGTGCCAGCAGTGAGCCCGGGCGGGACCGTTACAATGAGCAGTTCTTC. This translates into CASSEPGRDRYNEQFF.

The chain combines TRBV2 with TRBJ1-5, with unresolved D. Germline lookup yields CDR1 SNHLY and CDR2 FYNNEI. The CDR3 runs 12 residues. V was pared by 11 bases and J by 3 bases, with 11 bases between. As DNA, the CDR3 is TGTGCCCCAAGAACTCTCAATCAGCCCCAGCATTTT. Protein product: CAPRTLNQPQHF.

This clonotype has ten or more counts. The CDR3 DNA sequence: TGTGCCAGCAGCTTAGAGGTTAGCAATCAGCCCCAGCATTTT. Amino acid sequence: CASSLEVSNQPQHF. V and J are TRBV7-8 and TRBJ1-5; D remains unclear. Germline V lookup: CDR1 SGHVS, CDR2 FQNEAQ. The CDR3 runs 14 residues. V shed 1 base and J shed 0 bases, with 4 bases lying between them. Drawing the rest from reference TRBV7-8 and TRBJ1-5, the complete variable domain is GAGVSQSPRYKVAKRGQDVALRCDPISGHVSLFWYQQALGQGPEFLTYFQNEAQLDKSGLPSDRFFAERPEGSVSTLKIQRTQQEDSAVYLCASSLEVSNQPQHFGDGTRLSIL.

The chain links TRBV6-5 to TRBJ1-4, with D possibly TRBD1 on 5 matching bases. Germline CDR1 is MNHEY and CDR2 is SVGAGI. This CDR3 is built from 14 residues. Trimming pared 5 bases from V and 8 bases from J, leaving 15 bases between. The CDR3 reads CASSDDSWEEKLFF. The CDR3 coding sequence is TGTGCCAGCAGTGACGACAGTTGGGAGGAAAAACTGTTTTTT.

Concerning this clonotype itself: A much larger clone lies one base from this, so it may be a read error. In DNA form, the CDR3 reads TGTGCCAGCAGCGTAGGAATAGCAGAAGAAGCTTCCTTT. It specifies CASSVGIAEEASF. J is TRBJ1-1 and V is TRBV9; D is undetermined. Per germline, CDR1 SGDLS and CDR2 YYNGEE. This CDR3 is built from 13 residues.

The chain recombines TRBV10-3 with TRBJ2-3, with D possibly matching TRBD2 (6 bases). V lost 5 bases and J lost 0, with 9 bases in between. CDR1 and CDR2 (germline): ENHRY, SYGVKD. The CDR3 runs to 14 residues. As DNA, the CDR3 is TGTGCCATCAGTCGGGAGATTAGCACAGATACGCAGTATTTT. This sequence encodes CAISREISTDTQYF.

There are a few counts of this clonotype. In DNA, the CDR3 is TGTGCCAGCAGGGGGACTAGCGTTATGGCCGGGGAGCTGTTTTTT. Translated, it gives CASRGTSVMAGELFF. The V gene is TRBV3-1, the J gene TRBJ2-2; 10 nucleotides align to TRBD2. The CDR3 covers 15 residues. The V segment lost 6 bases and the J segment 6 bases; nucleotides outside the gene matches: 7. Germline V gene sequence: CDR1 LGHDT, CDR2 YNNKEL (reference sequence).

The table lists this clonotype with a few counts. V gene TRBV20-1 combines with J gene TRBJ1-5; 9 bases are a match to TRBD1. The CDR3 runs to 16 residues. Germline CDR1 and CDR2: DFQATT and SNEGSKA (reference sequence). Trimming at V came to 6 bases and at J to 3 bases, leaving 12 bases not matched to a gene. DNA for the CDR3: TGCAGTGCCAGCAGCGAAACAGGGGGCGCCAATCAGCCCCAGCATTTT. This encodes CSASSETGGANQPQHF.

The rearrangement uses TRBV10-3 and TRBJ2-7; a weak D match, TRBD2 (7 bases). V was shortened by 5 bases and J by 0 bases, with 14 bases between the two germline ends. Germline V gene lookup returns CDR1 ENHRY and CDR2 SYGVKD. The CDR3 is made up of 15 amino acids. The CDR3 DNA is TGTGCCATCAGTAAGCGGGACACCGGCTCCTACGAGCAGTACTTC. It codes for CAISKRDTGSYEQYF.

As regards this clonotype: A much larger clone differs from this one at a single base, so this may be a read error. The chain joins TRBV7-8 to TRBJ2-5, with D possibly being TRBD2 (6 bases). The germline V and J ends were trimmed by 3 bases and 5 bases, with 19 bases remaining between them. There are 16 residues in the CDR3. Germline assignment: CDR1 SGHVS and CDR2 FQNEAQ. The CDR3 reads CASSLGSTSLLETQYF. CDR3 nucleotide sequence: TGTGCCAGCAGCTTGGGCTCGACTAGTCTTTTGGAGACCCAGTACTTC. Complete variable domain (other parts from reference TRBV7-8 and TRBJ2-5): GAGVSQSPRYKVAKRGQDVALRCDPISGHVSLFWYQQALGQGPEFLTYFQNEAQLDKSGLPSDRFFAERPEGSVSTLKIQRTQQEDSAVYLCASSLGSTSLLETQYFGPGTRLLVL.

This clonotype has a count of ten or more. The chain links TRBV24-1 to TRBJ1-5; 8 bases are a match to TRBD1. The trim removed 10 bases at V and 3 bases at J, leaving 7 bases unmatched. The length of the CDR3 is 14 residues. Germline V lookup: CDR1 KGHDR, CDR2 SFDVKD. CDR3 in amino acids: CATSGQGINQPQHF. The CDR3 DNA reads TGTGCCACGTCCGGACAGGGAATCAATCAGCCCCAGCATTTT.